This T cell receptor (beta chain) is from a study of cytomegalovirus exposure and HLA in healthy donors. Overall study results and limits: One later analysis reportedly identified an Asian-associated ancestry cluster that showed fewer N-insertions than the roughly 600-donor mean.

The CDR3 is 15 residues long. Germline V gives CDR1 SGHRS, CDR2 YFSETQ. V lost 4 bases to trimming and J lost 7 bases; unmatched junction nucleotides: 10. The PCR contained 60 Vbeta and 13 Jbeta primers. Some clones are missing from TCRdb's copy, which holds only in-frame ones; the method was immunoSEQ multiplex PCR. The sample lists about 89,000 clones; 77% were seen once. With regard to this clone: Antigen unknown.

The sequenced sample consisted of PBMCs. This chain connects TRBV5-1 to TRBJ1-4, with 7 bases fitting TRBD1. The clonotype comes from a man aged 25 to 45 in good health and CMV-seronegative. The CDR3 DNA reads TGCGCCAGCAGCCCCAACCCGACAGGGACTGAAAAACTGTTTTTT. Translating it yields CASSPNPTGTEKLFF.